The subject of this entry is one TCR beta chain. The antigen is not known. This sample stems from a study of shared clonotypes between healthy human individuals. Across the study: Each donor's CD4 naive and CD4 memory cells filled three plates apiece, CD8 naive two, and CD8 memory one. Overall study results and limits: Donor scarcity curtailed the genetic and exposure-history diversity represented herein.

Genomic DNA (from each subset) was split evenly across several immunoSEQ plates. Data came from immunoSEQ multiplex PCR; TCRdb stores just in-frame clones and leaves some out. The sample has roughly 2.5 million clones, around 90% seen once; the top ten hold over 0.12%. CD4+ cell separation produced CD45RA+ naive and CD45RA-negative memory subsets. Germline V CDR1 and CDR2: GTSNPN, SVGIG (reference sequence). The CDR3 totals 12 residues. V lost 4 bases, J lost 0 bases, and 6 bases lay in between. The chain carries TRBV30 and TRBJ1-2; D not resolved. The sequence derives from a man aged 18 to 29 in good health. Source material: naive CD4+ T cells sorted from blood. As for subset: CD45RA+ positively selected. CDR3 sequence reads: CAWTESNYGYTF. The CDR3 nucleotides are TGTGCCTGGACGGAATCTAACTATGGCTACACCTTC.